This passage covers 27 T cell receptor beta chains from one sample sequenced in a study of cytomegalovirus exposure and HLA in healthy donors. The PCR had 60 Vbeta and 13 Jbeta primers. Measured with immunoSEQ multiplex PCR; TCRdb has only the in-frame clones, and not every one. The table shows under 200,000 clones, with approximately 77% occurring only once. Sequences were obtained from PBMCs. These receptors came from a male donor in good health and CMV-seropositive.

The rearrangement uses TRBV9 and TRBJ2-4, with 8 bases lining up with TRBD2. This CDR3 spans 15 amino acids. With V trimmed by 2 bases and J by 5 bases, 6 bases remained unmatched. CDR1 SGDLS and CDR2 YYNGEE come from the germline V gene. CDR3 residues: CASSVHGGAENIQYF. CDR3 nucleotide sequence: TGTGCCAGCAGCGTCCACGGGGGGGCGGAAAACATTCAGTACTTC. The full variable domain, in which reference TRBV9 and TRBJ2-4 provide the parts outside the CDR3, is DSGVTQTPKHLITATGQRVTLRCSPRSGDLSVYWYQQSLDQGLQFLIQYYNGEERAKGNILERFSAQQFPDLHSELNLSSLELGDSALYFCASSVHGGAENIQYFGAGTRLSVL.

The chain uses TRBV4-3 and TRBJ2-3, with TRBD1 matching over 8 bases. Per germline, CDR1 LGHNA and CDR2 YSLEER. The CDR3 totals 16 residues. V shed 0 bases and J 2 bases; nucleotides not matched to a gene: 4. CDR3 sequence reads: CASSQDYRGNTDTQYF. For the CDR3, the DNA is TGCGCCAGCAGCCAAGACTACAGGGGGAACACAGATACGCAGTATTTT.

This clone was counted a few times. V and J are TRBV4-2 and TRBJ2-1; 15 bases are a match to TRBD2. V lost 0 bases and J lost 0; bases outside the gene matches: 9. Germline V gene data show CDR1 as LGHNA and CDR2 as YNFKEQ. CDR3 length equals 21 residues. The CDR3 region is CASSQDMVGLAGGSSYNEQFF. CDR3 coding DNA: TGTGCCAGCAGCCAAGATATGGTAGGACTAGCGGGGGGGAGCTCCTACAATGAGCAGTTCTTC.

This chain joins TRBV25-1 and TRBJ2-5, with a weak D call TRBD1 (6 bases). There are 14 residues in the CDR3. V was cut by 9 bases and J by 2 bases, with 16 bases left in between. Germline CDR1 reads MGHDK; CDR2 reads SYGVNS. CDR3 amino acids: CARTVGTLQETQYF. CDR3 DNA: TGTGCCAGGACTGTTGGGACACTACAAGAGACCCAGTACTTC.

This clone has just a few counts. The rearrangement joins TRBV6-5 to TRBJ1-1; a weak D match, TRBD1 (5 bases). The CDR3 is 14 amino acids. Trimming stripped 7 bases from V and 2 bases from J, with 14 bases between. CDR1 and CDR2 from the germline V gene are MNHEY and SVGAGI. The CDR3 reads CASTLRRGNTEAFF. As DNA, the CDR3 is TGTGCCAGCACTTTAAGGAGGGGAAACACTGAAGCTTTCTTT.

V usage is TRBV7-3 and J usage is TRBJ2-2, with TRBD2 as a possible D gene (6 bases). V was clipped by 1 base and J by 7 bases, with 10 bases between them. This CDR3 spans 14 amino acids. Germline V lookup: CDR1 SGHTA, CDR2 FQGTGA. The DNA of the CDR3 is TGTGCCAGCAGCTTAATGGGGGGTGTCGGGGAGCTGTTTTTT. It translates to CASSLMGGVGELFF.

The chain joins TRBV30 to TRBJ2-7; no clear D gene. This CDR3 comprises 12 residues. Germline V gene sequence: CDR1 GTSNPN, CDR2 SVGIG (reference sequence). V was clipped by 5 bases and J by 1 base, with 9 bases between them. The CDR3 DNA reads as TGTGCCTGGCAGGCCCTATCCTACGAGCAGTACTTC. As protein: CAWQALSYEQYF. The full variable domain, in which reference TRBV30 and TRBJ2-7 provide the parts outside the CDR3, is SQTIHQWPATLVQPVGSPLSLECTVEGTSNPNLYWYRQAAGRGLQLLFYSVGIGQISSEVPQNLSASRPQDRQFILSSKKLLLSDSGFYLCAWQALSYEQYFGPGTRLTVT.

The chain is built from TRBV11-2 and TRBJ1-2; no firm D call. This CDR3 is built from 15 residues. Germline V CDR1 and CDR2: SGHAT, FQNNGV. Trimming pared 1 base from V and 4 bases from J, leaving 13 bases between. DNA of the CDR3: TGTGCCAGCAGCTTAGGAATGAGTACAGCCTATGGCTACACCTTC. This codes for CASSLGMSTAYGYTF.

The chain uses TRBV4-1 and TRBJ1-2, with 9 nucleotides matching TRBD1. V lost 2 bases, J lost 4 bases, and 2 bases stayed unmatched. Germline V lookup: CDR1 MGHRA, CDR2 YSYEKL. This CDR3 comprises 14 residues. The CDR3 spells CASSQTGGRYGYTF. The CDR3 DNA is TGCGCCAGCAGCCAAACAGGGGGCCGCTATGGCTACACCTTC.

This clone was found a few times. This chain uses TRBV2 with TRBJ1-2; D might be TRBD1 (6 bases). V lost 1 base and J lost 4, with 7 bases in between. Germline V gene lookup returns CDR1 SNHLY and CDR2 FYNNEI. The CDR3 has 13 amino acids. CDR3 sequence (DNA): TGTGCCAGCAGTGAAGACAGGGTCTATGGCTACACCTTC. Its translation is CASSEDRVYGYTF.

The V and J genes are TRBV4-2 and TRBJ1-6; 7 nucleotides line up with TRBD1. Germline V gene lookup returns CDR1 LGHNA and CDR2 YNFKEQ. With V trimmed by 0 bases and J by 7 bases, 9 bases remained unmatched. There are 17 residues in the CDR3. The CDR3 nucleotides read TGTGCCAGCAGCCAAGAAAGGGCAGGGGGATTCAATTCACCCCTCCACTTT. Protein product: CASSQERAGGFNSPLHF.

This clone has only a few counts. This sequence joins TRBV6-1 and TRBJ2-2, with TRBD1 matching 10 bases. The germline V gene has CDR1 MNHNS and CDR2 SASEGT. The trim removed 5 bases at V and 4 bases at J, leaving 1 base unmatched. This CDR3 has 14 amino acids. CDR3 loop: CASSRDRGTGELFF. The CDR3 DNA sequence: TGTGCCAGCAGTAGGGACAGGGGCACCGGGGAGCTGTTTTTT.

The chain employs TRBV2 and TRBJ1-1; D is unresolved. V lost 5 bases and J lost 0, with 10 bases in between. The CDR3 is 14 amino acids. The V gene's germline CDR1 is SNHLY and CDR2 FYNNEI. CDR3 sequence reads: CASSSGMMNTEAFF. Written as DNA, the CDR3 is TGTGCCAGCAGTTCCGGGATGATGAACACTGAAGCTTTCTTT.

V and J are TRBV9 and TRBJ2-3; D is uncertain. From germline, CDR1 is SGDLS and CDR2 YYNGEE. CDR3 length: 14 residues. V lost 0 bases, J lost 0 bases, and 5 bases lay in between. The CDR3 sequence is CASSVVGSTDTQYF. The CDR3 bases are TGTGCCAGCAGCGTAGTCGGGAGCACAGATACGCAGTATTTT.

The chain combines TRBV6-5 with TRBJ2-1; D gene unclear. The CDR3 runs to 11 residues. V was trimmed by 4 bases and J by 6 bases, leaving 4 bases between them. The germline CDR1 and CDR2 sequences are MNHEY and SVGAGI. CDR3 in amino acids: CASSFFNEQFF. The CDR3 nucleotides are TGTGCCAGCAGTTTCTTCAATGAGCAGTTCTTC.

The CDR3, as DNA: TGTGCCAGCAGCGTAGCAGGGGAGAACACTGAAGCTTTCTTT. Translation: CASSVAGENTEAFF. The chain is built from TRBV9 and TRBJ1-1, with D tentatively TRBD1 (6 bases). This CDR3 has 14 residues. Trimming removed 0 bases at V and 1 base at J, with 7 bases between. CDR1 and CDR2 from the germline V gene are SGDLS and YYNGEE. Full variable domain (outside the CDR3, taken from reference TRBV9 and TRBJ1-1): DSGVTQTPKHLITATGQRVTLRCSPRSGDLSVYWYQQSLDQGLQFLIQYYNGEERAKGNILERFSAQQFPDLHSELNLSSLELGDSALYFCASSVAGENTEAFFGQGTRLTVV.

The chain recombines TRBV6-5 with TRBJ1-2; the match to TRBD1 covers 7 bases. The CDR3 contains 15 residues. The V gene's germline CDR1 is MNHEY and CDR2 SVGAGI. The junction had 7 bases not matched to a gene; V was cut back by 5 bases and J by 1 base. DNA for the CDR3: TGTGCCAGCAGTCCGGACAGGCGAAATAACTATGGCTACACCTTC. It translates to CASSPDRRNNYGYTF.

The chain uses TRBV9 and TRBJ1-4; no clear D gene. Trimming removed 4 bases from V and 6 bases from J, with 16 bases in between. Germline V gene data show CDR1 as SGDLS and CDR2 as YYNGEE. The CDR3 covers 15 residues. The CDR3 loop reads CASSSSIESYEKLFF. CDR3 bases: TGTGCCAGCAGCTCCTCAATCGAGAGCTATGAAAAACTGTTTTTT.

This clone was counted only a few times. CDR3 DNA: TGTGCCAGCAGTGCGGACAACTCTGGGGCCAACGTCCTGACTTTC. Amino acids: CASSADNSGANVLTF. The chain recombines TRBV6-1 with TRBJ2-6; D possibly corresponds to TRBD1 (5 bases). The CDR3 consists of 15 residues. Between the trimmed V and J ends, which lost 4 bases and 0 bases, there was a span of 7 bases. In germline, CDR1 is MNHNS, CDR2 SASEGT.

In DNA, the CDR3 is TGTGCCGCCGGGGGGGGTACCTACGAGCAGTACTTC. This codes for CAAGGGTYEQYF. The V call is TRBV6-5, the J call TRBJ2-7, with 8 bases aligning to TRBD2. The CDR3 totals 12 residues. CDR1 is MNHEY, CDR2 SVGAGI, per germline. V lost 11 bases and J lost 2; bases outside the gene matches: 5.

This chain links TRBV9 with TRBJ2-2, with a possible D match to TRBD1 (6 bases). CDR3 length: 16 residues. Per germline, CDR1 SGDLS and CDR2 YYNGEE. V lost 1 base and J lost 2, with 12 bases in between. CDR3 coding DNA: TGTGCCAGCAGCGTACAAGGGGGAGTAAACACCGGGGAGCTGTTTTTT. Translation gives CASSVQGGVNTGELFF.

The gene calls are TRBV30 and TRBJ2-7; TRBD1 aligns across 7 bases. CDR1 and CDR2 from the germline V gene are GTSNPN and SVGIG (reference sequence). Trimming cost V 1 base and J 6 bases; bases outside gene matches: 6. CDR3 length: 13 residues. CDR3 region: CAWSGDRVSEQYF. The CDR3 DNA follows: TGTGCCTGGAGTGGAGACAGGGTTAGCGAGCAGTACTTC.

The chain employs TRBV9 and TRBJ2-5, with 10 bases identical to TRBD1. The germline gives CDR1 SGDLS, CDR2 YYNGEE. There are 16 residues in the CDR3. The trim removed 3 bases at V and 3 bases at J, leaving 8 bases unmatched. CDR3: CASSADSGQGKETQYF. The CDR3 DNA reads as TGTGCCAGCAGCGCCGATTCGGGACAGGGGAAAGAGACCCAGTACTTC.

The chain recombines TRBV12-2 with TRBJ2-2; TRBD1 reflects the table's D call only, with no check against the DNA. TRBV12-2 is tagged as a pseudogene. The CDR3 is 17 residues long. CDR3 DNA: TGTGCAAGTCGCTTGGGGCGTTGTGGTACGAACACCGGGGAGCTGTTTTTT. This sequence encodes CASRLGRCGTNTGELFF.

The chain couples TRBV20-1 to TRBJ2-5; 9 bases fit TRBD2. The junction had 9 bases not matched to a gene; V was cut back by 5 bases and J by 14 bases. Germline CDR1 and CDR2: DFQATT and SNEGSKA (reference sequence). The CDR3 is made up of 11 amino acids. The CDR3: CSARGASGDYF. DNA of the CDR3: TGCAGTGCTCGGGGGGCTAGCGGGGACTACTTC.

This clone has just a few counts. The J gene is TRBJ1-4, the V gene TRBV5-4, with 8 bases identical to TRBD1. The length of the CDR3 is 16 residues. V lost 4 bases to trimming and J lost 8 bases; unmatched junction nucleotides: 13. The germline gives CDR1 SGHNT, CDR2 YYREEE (reference sequence). This CDR3 reads CASSNPSTGEGEKLFF. The DNA for the CDR3 is TGTGCCAGCAGCAACCCATCGACAGGGGAAGGAGAAAAACTGTTTTTT.

This clone turned up a few times. This sample includes further DNA sequences coding for the same CDR3. The chain couples TRBV7-9 to TRBJ1-2, with 8 bases lining up with TRBD1. CDR1 SEHNR and CDR2 FQNEAQ come from the germline V gene (reference sequence). The CDR3 runs 13 residues. Germline trimming cut 5 bases from V and 4 bases from J; bases unmatched to any gene: 3. DNA for the CDR3: TGTGCCAGCAGCCCGGGGACAGGCTATGGCTACACCTTC. This translates into CASSPGTGYGYTF.